This T cell receptor (beta chain) was sequenced for a study of cytomegalovirus exposure and HLA in healthy donors. Findings and limits, study-wide: Among the most significant clusters, several appeared linked to common viral pathogens in a later analysis. Being productive about 90% or about 30% of the time was typical of most TCR beta V segments in an earlier analysis. Association of some 18,000 TCR beta sequences with HLA alleles was found at 0.05 false discovery rate in a later analysis. According to a later analysis, donors in an Asian-associated ancestry cluster reportedly had fewer N-insertions than the roughly 720-donor mean.

In the PCR, 60 Vbeta and 13 Jbeta primers were used. The method was immunoSEQ multiplex PCR; TCRdb's version includes in-frame clones alone and lacks a portion of them. This table holds 65,000 to 85,000 clones, roughly 83% found once. A remark on this clone: No antigen is known for it.

Germline-derived CDR1 and CDR2 are SGHDT and YYEEEE. The CDR3 runs to 16 residues. Trimming at V came to 2 bases and at J to 6 bases, leaving 7 bases not matched to a gene. Sequencing was performed on PBMCs. The chain couples TRBV5-6 to TRBJ2-1; 11 positions agree with TRBD1. The TCR comes from a woman in her forties or fifties in good health and CMV-seronegative. For the CDR3, the DNA is TGTGCCAGCAGCTTCAGGACAGGGGGCCGGACCAATGAGCAGTTCTTC. This encodes CASSFRTGGRTNEQFF.